This is a list of T cell receptor beta chains from one sample in a study of blood T cell repertoires in COVID-19. Assay used: immunoSEQ multiplex PCR; TCRdb lists only in-frame clones, some missing. The sample consists of 130,000 to 150,000 clones, about 80% of them appearing once. The sequencing input was peripheral blood. Receptors originate from a woman older than 75 with acute or convalescent COVID-19. Each CDR3 is given with its conserved first and last residue. Fields, in order: D gene, J gene, clone size, CDR3 length, V gene, CDR3 DNA, CDR3 protein. A D gene is named only where the DNA matches it firmly. The size of a clone is reported for some rows only, either as once, few or many, or as a class for expanded clones.

- TRBJ1-4 once 14 TRBV10-3 TGTGCCATCAGTGACCCCCCAGGGGATGAAAAACTGTTTTTT CAISDPPGDEKLFF
- TRBJ1-6 - 15 TRBV6-5 TGTGCCACCGTAGGGGGAGCATCTTATAATTCACCCCTCCACTTT CATVGGASYNSPLHF
TRBD2 TRBJ2-2 - 17 TRBV9 TGTGCCAGCAGCCCCCGGATCGGGGGGGCAGTAACCGGGGAGCTGTTTTTT CASSPRIGGAVTGELFF
- TRBJ2-7 - 14 TRBV19 TGTGCCAGTCACCAGGCGGGCAGGCCCTACGAGCAGTACTTC CASHQAGRPYEQYF
- TRBJ2-2 - 14 TRBV5-1 TGCGCCAGCAGACTGACAGCGAACACCGGGGAGCTGTTTTTT CASRLTANTGELFF
- TRBJ1-2 - 14 TRBV18 TGTGCCAGCTCCCGGGACATTTCTAACTATGGCTACACCTTC CASSRDISNYGYTF
- TRBJ2-3 - 18 TRBV5-5 TGTGCCAGCAGCCCGGGGGTTTGGGGCCTCGAACTCACAGATACGCAGTATTTT CASSPGVWGLELTDTQYF
- TRBJ2-6 - 16 TRBV27 TGTGCCAGCAGCCCAAACGGTCTTTCTGGGGCCAACGTCCTGACTTTC CASSPNGLSGANVLTF
- TRBJ1-3 - 15 TRBV4-1 TGCGCCAGCAGCCTACCCCAGGGATCTGGAAACACCATATATTTT CASSLPQGSGNTIYF
- TRBJ1-1 - 15 TRBV5-1 TGCGCCAGCAGCAACCAGGGAGGTAAGAACACTGAAGCTTTCTTT CASSNQGGKNTEAFF
- TRBJ1-2 few 12 TRBV13 TGTGCCAGCAGCACAACCAACTATGGCTACACCTTC CASSTTNYGYTF
- TRBJ2-3 - 15 TRBV7-9 TGTGCCAGCAGCTCGGAGGGGCTCAACACAGATACGCAGTATTTT CASSSEGLNTDTQYF
TRBD1 TRBJ2-1 - 15 TRBV7-2 TGTGCCAGCAGCTATAGACAGGGGAACAACAATGAGCAGTTCTTC CASSYRQGNNNEQFF
- TRBJ1-2 - 15 TRBV25-1 TGTGCCAGCAGCCAGTATGGGGGCTTGGGTTATGGCTACACCTTC CASSQYGGLGYGYTF
TRBD2 TRBJ2-2 - 15 TRBV5-1 TGCGCCAGCAGCTTCACTAGCGGAGACACCGGGGAGCTGTTTTTT CASSFTSGDTGELFF
TRBD1 TRBJ1-1 - 14 TRBV3-1/TRBV3-2 TGTGCCAGCAGCCGGGGACAGCGGAACACTGAAGCTTTCTTT CASSRGQRNTEAFF
- TRBJ2-7 - 14 TRBV5-4 TGTGCCAGCAGCTTGGAGGGGGGGTCCTACGAGCAGTACTTC CASSLEGGSYEQYF
- TRBJ2-1 - 14 TRBV18 TGTGCCAGCTCATCGCGTACAGGGAGTGATGAGCAGTTCTTC CASSSRTGSDEQFF
- TRBJ1-1 - 15 TRBV10-3 TGTGCCATCAGTGAATTCGGGGGGCTGAACACTGAAGCTTTCTTT CAISEFGGLNTEAFF
TRBD1 TRBJ1-5 few 15 TRBV5-8 TGTGCCAGCAGCTCTCGAGGGACAGGGGTTCAGCCCCAGCATTTT CASSSRGTGVQPQHF
- TRBJ2-7 once 12 TRBV5-1 TGCGCCAGCACTGAGCAGGGGTTATATGCGTACTTC CASTEQGLYAYF
- TRBJ1-3 - 13 TRBV27 TGTGCCAGCAGTCGGACAATGGGAAACACCATATATTTT CASSRTMGNTIYF
- TRBJ1-4 - 13 TRBV12-5 TGTGCTAGTGGTTTACAGGGAGGGGAAAAACTGTTTTTT CASGLQGGEKLFF
TRBD1 TRBJ1-6 - 14 TRBV7-2 TGTGCCAGCAGCATTAGACAGGGTTATTCACCCCTCCACTTT CASSIRQGYSPLHF
- TRBJ1-5 - 14 TRBV24-1 TGTGCCACCAGCCAGGGCGGCGGCAATCAGCCCCAGCATTTT CATSQGGGNQPQHF
- TRBJ1-1 - 13 TRBV4-3 TGCGCCAGCAGTCCACTTGGAGGACTTGAAGCTTTCTTT CASSPLGGLEAFF